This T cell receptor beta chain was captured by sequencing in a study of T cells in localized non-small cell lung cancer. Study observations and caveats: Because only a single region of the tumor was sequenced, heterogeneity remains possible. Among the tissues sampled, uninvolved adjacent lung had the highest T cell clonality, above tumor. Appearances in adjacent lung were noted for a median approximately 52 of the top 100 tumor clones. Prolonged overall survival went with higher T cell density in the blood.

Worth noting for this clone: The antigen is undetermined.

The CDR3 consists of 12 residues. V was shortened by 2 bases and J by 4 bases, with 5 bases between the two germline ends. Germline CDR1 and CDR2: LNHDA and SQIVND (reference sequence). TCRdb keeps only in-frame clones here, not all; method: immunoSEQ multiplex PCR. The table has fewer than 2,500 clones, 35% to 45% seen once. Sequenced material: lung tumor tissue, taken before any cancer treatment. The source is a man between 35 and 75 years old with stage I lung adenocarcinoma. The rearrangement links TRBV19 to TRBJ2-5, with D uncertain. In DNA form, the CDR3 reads TGTGCCAGTAGTATAATCGGAGAGACCCAGTACTTC. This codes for CASSIIGETQYF.